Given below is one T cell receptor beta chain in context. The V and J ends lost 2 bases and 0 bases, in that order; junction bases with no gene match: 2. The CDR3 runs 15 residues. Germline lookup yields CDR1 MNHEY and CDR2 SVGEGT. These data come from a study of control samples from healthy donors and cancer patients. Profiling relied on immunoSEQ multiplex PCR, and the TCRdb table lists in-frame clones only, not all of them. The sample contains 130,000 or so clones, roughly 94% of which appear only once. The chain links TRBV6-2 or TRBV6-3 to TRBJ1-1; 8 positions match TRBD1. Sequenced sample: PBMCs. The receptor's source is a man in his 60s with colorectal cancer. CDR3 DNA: TGTGCCAGCAGTTACGGGGACAGGTTGAACACTGAAGCTTTCTTT. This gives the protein CASSYGDRLNTEAFF.